This is a list of T cell receptor beta chains from one sample in a study of T cell responses to AZD1222 COVID-19 vaccine. Data came from immunoSEQ multiplex PCR; TCRdb stores just in-frame clones and leaves some out. Of 110,000 to 150,000 clones listed, more than 85% were seen once; the top ten hold more than 3%. Sequences were derived from peripheral blood, sampled on day 0 of AZD1222 vaccination. The origin of the receptors is an adult in good health. CDR3s include the opening cysteine and the closing phenylalanine or tryptophan. A D gene is named only where the DNA matches it firmly. Clone size appears in some rows only: once, few, many, or a class for an expanded clone.

v_call	j_call	clone_size	d_call	cdr3_aa	cdr3_nt
TRBV9	TRBJ1-5	.	.	CASSVEGYSNQPQHF	TGTGCCAGCAGCGTAGAGGGGTATAGCAATCAGCCCCAGCATTTT
TRBV6-5	TRBJ1-2	.	.	CASSYSAATLGYTF	TGTGCCAGCAGTTACTCGGCCGCGACACTTGGCTACACCTTC
TRBV24-1	TRBJ2-1	.	.	CATSDFWGYEQFF	TGTGCCACCAGTGATTTCTGGGGGTATGAGCAGTTCTTC
TRBV11-3	TRBJ2-1	.	TRBD1	CASSFRGHLNEQFF	TGTGCCAGCAGCTTCAGGGGGCATTTGAATGAGCAGTTCTTC
TRBV19	TRBJ2-2	.	.	CATSGVAGELFF	TGTGCCACCTCCGGAGTCGCCGGGGAGCTGTTTTTT
TRBV2	TRBJ1-2	.	.	CASTRQPYGYTF	TGTGCCAGCACTCGACAGCCCTATGGCTACACCTTC
TRBV3-1/TRBV3-2	TRBJ1-5	.	.	CASSQDGQRPSQPQHF	TGTGCCAGCAGCCAAGACGGTCAGCGTCCATCCCAGCCCCAGCATTTT
TRBV18	TRBJ2-5	.	TRBD2	CASSPLAGEETQYF	TGTGCCAGCTCACCACTAGCGGGAGAAGAGACCCAGTACTTC
TRBV7-8	TRBJ1-6	.	.	CASSLLQGHSPLHF	TGTGCCAGCAGCTTACTACAGGGTCACTCACCCCTCCACTTT
TRBV29-1	TRBJ2-1	.	.	CSVEGGVHSYNEQFF	TGCAGCGTTGAAGGCGGCGTCCACTCCTACAATGAGCAGTTCTTC
TRBV7-3	TRBJ2-5	.	TRBD1	CASSPGGTGGQTQYF	TGTGCCAGCAGCCCCGGCGGGACAGGGGGGCAGACCCAGTACTTC
TRBV27	TRBJ2-1	once	.	CASSLSPREQFF	TGTGCCAGCAGTCTATCCCCCAGGGAGCAGTTCTTC
TRBV14	TRBJ1-2	.	TRBD1	CASSQAGQSYYGYTF	TGTGCCAGCAGCCAAGCGGGACAGTCTTACTATGGCTACACCTTC
TRBV3-1/TRBV3-2	TRBJ2-2	.	TRBD2	CASSPSIPLAVNTGELFF	TGTGCCAGCAGCCCGTCCATTCCGCTAGCGGTGAACACCGGGGAGCTGTTTTTT
TRBV11-3	TRBJ2-1	few	.	CASSTVIRGVRDEQFF	TGTGCCAGCAGTACCGTTATAAGGGGGGTAAGAGATGAGCAGTTCTTC
TRBV11-3	TRBJ2-7	.	.	CASSLEIGFGTPDTSYEQYF	TGTGCCAGCAGCTTAGAGATAGGGTTCGGGACACCGGACACGAGTTACGAGCAGTACTTC
TRBV4-2	TRBJ1-3	.	.	CASSQDRGLSSGNTIYF	TGTGCCAGCAGCCAAGACAGGGGCCTCAGCTCTGGAAACACCATATATTTT
TRBV7-2	TRBJ1-2	.	.	CASSSAERGNYGYTF	TGTGCCAGCAGCTCAGCCGAACGGGGAAACTATGGCTACACCTTC
TRBV6-2/TRBV6-3	TRBJ2-7	.	.	CASSSQGFWEQYF	TGTGCCAGCAGTTCGCAAGGATTTTGGGAGCAGTACTTC
TRBV28	TRBJ2-1	.	.	CASSLGHSYNEQFF	TGTGCCAGCAGTTTAGGGCACTCCTACAATGAGCAGTTCTTC
TRBV4-2	TRBJ2-5	.	.	CASSQESGRQETQYF	TGTGCCAGCAGCCAAGAGAGTGGCCGGCAAGAGACCCAGTACTTC
TRBV5-4	TRBJ2-1	.	TRBD2	CASSHRTSGRAYNEQFF	TGTGCCAGCAGCCATAGGACTAGCGGGAGGGCCTATAATGAGCAGTTCTTC
TRBV5-1	TRBJ2-1	.	TRBD2	CASSLLPGSGNNEQFF	TGCGCCAGCAGCTTGTTACCCGGGAGCGGGAACAATGAGCAGTTCTTC
TRBV15	TRBJ1-5	.	.	CATSRRLPGPEFPNQPQHF	TGTGCCACCAGCAGACGACTACCGGGTCCCGAGTTCCCCAATCAGCCCCAGCATTTT
TRBV6-1	TRBJ2-1	.	TRBD2	CASSEWGVLAAKNNEQFF	TGTGCCAGCAGTGAATGGGGGGTACTAGCGGCAAAAAACAATGAGCAGTTCTTC
TRBV3-1/TRBV3-2	TRBJ2-2	.	.	CASSQRVGELFF	TGTGCCAGCAGCCAGAGGGTCGGGGAGCTGTTTTTT
TRBV11-2	TRBJ2-3	.	.	CASSLPIGTDTQYF	TGTGCCAGCAGCTTACCAATAGGCACAGATACGCAGTATTTT
TRBV14	TRBJ2-1	.	.	CASSSGRDEQFF	TGTGCCAGCAGCTCCGGACGGGATGAGCAGTTCTTC